These 22 T cell receptor beta chains came from one sample sequenced in a study of shared clonotypes between healthy human individuals. Assay used: immunoSEQ multiplex PCR; TCRdb lists only in-frame clones, some missing. The table lists 650,000 to 750,000 clones, 60% to 80% of them singletons. What was sequenced was memory CD4+ T cells sorted from blood. Subset defined: CD45RA-negative fraction. These receptors were collected from a woman aged 30 to 39 in good health.

This chain uses TRBV7-2 with TRBJ2-4, with D unclear. V shed 4 bases and J shed 0 bases, with 13 bases lying between them. The germline gives CDR1 SGHTA, CDR2 FQGNSA. The CDR3 has 16 amino acids. This chain's CDR3 is CASSSPRSLAKNIQYF. As DNA, the CDR3 is TGTGCCAGCAGCTCCCCGAGATCCCTAGCCAAAAACATTCAGTACTTC. The whole variable domain, filled in from reference TRBV7-2 and TRBJ2-4, reads GAGVSQSPSNKVTEKGKDVELRCDPISGHTALYWYRQSLGQGLEFLIYFQGNSAPDKSGLPSDRFSAERTGGSVSTLTIQRTQQEDSAVYLCASSSPRSLAKNIQYFGAGTRLSVL.

V is TRBV7-3 and J is TRBJ2-7; 14 bases are shared with TRBD2. This CDR3 is built from 18 residues. Germline V gives CDR1 SGHTA, CDR2 FQGTGA. The J segment lost 3 bases and the V segment lost 0 bases, leaving 7 bases of the junction unmatched. The CDR3, as DNA: TGTGCCAGCAGCTTAACGGGGACTAGCGGGAGAGGGGTCTACGAGCAGTACTTC. It is translated as CASSLTGTSGRGVYEQYF.

The chain recombines TRBV27 with TRBJ2-1; no definite D call. With 4 bases removed from V and 4 bases from J, the gap between germline ends came to 14 bases. CDR3 length: 15 amino acids. The germline V gene has CDR1 MNHEY and CDR2 SMNVEV (reference sequence). CDR3 bases: TGTGCCAGCAGTTCGAGGCGCGATCTATACAATGAGCAGTTCTTC. It specifies CASSSRRDLYNEQFF.

The chain has TRBV18 and TRBJ2-1; D possibly corresponds to TRBD2 (5 bases). Looked up from germline, CDR1 is KGHSH and CDR2 is LQKENI. The V end was cut by 5 bases, the J end by 6 bases, with 17 bases between. This CDR3 contains 15 residues. This chain's CDR3 is CASSALASGSNEQFF. The CDR3 DNA reads TGTGCCAGCTCAGCCCTAGCATCAGGCTCCAATGAGCAGTTCTTC.

This chain joins TRBV28 and TRBJ1-2; D possibly corresponds to TRBD1 (6 bases). CDR1 is MDHEN and CDR2 is SYDVKM in the germline V gene. The V end was cut by 2 bases, the J end by 6 bases, with 13 bases between. The CDR3 is made up of 14 amino acids. CDR3 loop: CASSLLIGGHGYTF. CDR3 sequence (DNA): TGTGCCAGCAGTTTACTAATAGGGGGGCATGGCTACACCTTC.

This chain's CDR3 is CASSQASSGSSEQYF. DNA for the CDR3: TGTGCCAGCAGTCAGGCGTCTAGCGGGAGTAGCGAGCAGTACTTC. The chain carries TRBV2 and TRBJ2-7, with 10 nucleotides matching TRBD2. The CDR3 runs to 15 residues. The V segment lost 5 bases and the J segment 6 bases; nucleotides outside the gene matches: 10. Per germline, CDR1 SNHLY and CDR2 FYNNEI.

The count of this clone is one. This chain uses TRBV7-5 with TRBJ2-2; the DNA was not used to check the table's D call, TRBD2. TRBV7-5 is marked as a pseudogene. The CDR3 spans 14 residues. The CDR3 DNA reads as TGTGCCAGCAGCTTAGGGGAGTACGTGGGGGAGCTGTTTTTT. It specifies CASSLGEYVGELFF.

The V and J genes are TRBV6-4 and TRBJ2-1; unclear D gene. The CDR3 covers 12 residues. The germline gives CDR1 MRHNA, CDR2 SNTAGT. Trimming pared 0 bases from V and 6 bases from J, leaving 3 bases between. In nucleotides, the CDR3 is TGTGCCAGCAGTGACTCGGGCAATGAGCAGTTCTTC. Protein sequence: CASSDSGNEQFF.

Comments on this clone: A read error is the likely source, as a far larger clone sits one nucleotide away. This CDR3 is also generated by other DNA sequences in the sample. The chain employs TRBV6-5 and TRBJ2-3, with D hard to call. Germline V gene data show CDR1 as MNHEY and CDR2 as SVGAGI. V was shortened by 2 bases and J by 6 bases, with 3 bases between the two germline ends. This CDR3 comprises 11 residues. The CDR3 loop reads CASSYGDTQYF. CDR3 nucleotide sequence: TGTGCCAGCAGTTACGGGGATACGCAGTATTTT.

This clone was seen many times. This rearrangement joins TRBV4-1 to TRBJ1-5; possibly TRBD1 for D (5 bases). V shed 4 bases and J shed 6 bases, with 10 bases lying between them. Germline V lookup: CDR1 MGHRA, CDR2 YSYEKL. The CDR3 spans 13 residues. The CDR3 bases are TGCGCCAGCAGCCGGGACCCGGGTCAGCCCCAGCATTTT. Its translation is CASSRDPGQPQHF.

The rearrangement joins TRBV11-2 to TRBJ2-1; maybe TRBD1 (5 bases). V was clipped by 5 bases and J by 0 bases, with 11 bases between them. This CDR3 spans 15 amino acids. CDR1 is SGHAT, CDR2 FQNNGV, per germline. The CDR3 DNA reads as TGTGCCAGCAGCGAAACAGGAGTCTCCTACAATGAGCAGTTCTTC. It specifies CASSETGVSYNEQFF.

The rearrangement joins TRBV28 to TRBJ2-3; no firm D call. The CDR3 is 13 residues long. The germline V and J ends were trimmed by 2 bases and 7 bases, with 10 bases remaining between them. The germline gives CDR1 MDHEN, CDR2 SYDVKM. CDR3 in DNA: TGTGCCAGCAGTTTAGGCCAGAGCCATACGCAGTATTTT. It specifies CASSLGQSHTQYF.

V and J are TRBV10-1 and TRBJ2-3; 10 bases match TRBD2. The trim removed 0 bases at V and 1 base at J, leaving 4 bases unmatched. The CDR3 has 17 residues. CDR1 is WNHNN, CDR2 SYGVQD, per germline (reference sequence). In DNA, the CDR3 is TGCGCCAGCAGTGAGTCTAGCGGGAGGTTCGGCACAGATACGCAGTATTTT. It encodes CASSESSGRFGTDTQYF.

Concerning this clone itself: This may arise from a read error, as a much more abundant clone is one base away. The chain employs TRBV27 and TRBJ2-1; 7 positions match TRBD1. Germline V gene sequence: CDR1 MNHEY, CDR2 SMNVEV (reference sequence). CDR3 length equals 15 residues. V gave up 0 bases and J gave up 3 bases; unmatched junction bases: 2. This CDR3 is CASSLSAGGYNEQFF. The CDR3 DNA follows: TGTGCCAGCAGTTTATCGGCAGGGGGCTACAATGAGCAGTTCTTC.

The sample holds a few counts of this clone. The chain uses TRBV7-9 and TRBJ2-7; the D gene is possibly TRBD2 (6 bases). The V gene lost 5 bases and the J gene lost 5 bases, with 25 bases spanning the gap. Germline-derived CDR1 and CDR2 are SEHNR and FQNEAQ (reference sequence). The CDR3 consists of 17 residues. The CDR3 region is CASSPPLGQGGFHEQYF. Here the CDR3 DNA reads TGTGCCAGCAGCCCACCTCTTGGGCAGGGAGGTTTCCACGAGCAGTACTTC.

The V gene is TRBV10-1, the J gene TRBJ2-5; 10 nucleotides agree with TRBD1. V lost 10 bases to trimming and J lost 5 bases; unmatched junction nucleotides: 10. Germline-derived CDR1 and CDR2 are WNHNN and SYGVQD (reference sequence). The CDR3 consists of 14 residues. CDR3 in DNA: TGCGCCACCGCACCGGGACAGGGGATGGAGACCCAGTACTTC. It specifies CATAPGQGMETQYF.

The chain has TRBV14 and TRBJ2-5; D uncertain. The CDR3 is 14 residues long. V lost 4 bases and J 5 bases, leaving 14 bases between the germline ends. Germline CDR1 reads SGHDN; CDR2 reads FVKESK. The CDR3 loop is CASSRIQAGETQYF. CDR3 DNA: TGTGCCAGCAGCCGAATCCAGGCTGGGGAGACCCAGTACTTC.

The chain has TRBV6-5 and TRBJ1-1, with D tentatively TRBD1 (6 bases). Germline values: CDR1 MNHEY, CDR2 SVGAGI. The CDR3 is 14 amino acids. V lost 6 bases, J lost 5 bases, and 16 bases lay in between. CDR3 in amino acids: CASSFGGAFTEAFF. CDR3 bases: TGTGCCAGCAGCTTCGGGGGCGCTTTTACTGAAGCTTTCTTT.

The chain joins TRBV7-9 to TRBJ1-1; maybe TRBD1 (5 bases). V lost 2 bases to trimming and J lost 1 base, with 17 bases between them. This CDR3 is built from 17 residues. Germline loops: CDR1 SEHNR, CDR2 FQNEAQ (reference sequence). The chain's CDR3 is CASSLTSPGTENTEAFF. In DNA form, the CDR3 reads TGTGCCAGCAGCTTAACCTCCCCCGGGACGGAGAACACTGAAGCTTTCTTT.

This clone has a single count. The chain joins TRBV6-1 to TRBJ2-4; D is unclear. From germline, CDR1 is MNHNS and CDR2 SASEGT. With 4 bases removed from V and 1 base from J, the gap between germline ends came to 14 bases. This CDR3 region has 16 residues. In DNA, the CDR3 is TGTGCCAGCAGTGGCCGGGCCGCCGGGGCCAAAAACATTCAGTACTTC. Translating gives CASSGRAAGAKNIQYF.

The rearrangement uses TRBV7-7 and TRBJ2-3; 7 bases fit TRBD2. This CDR3 is 14 amino acids long. V shed 5 bases and J 6 bases; nucleotides not matched to a gene: 8. The germline V gene encodes CDR1 SSHAT and CDR2 FNYEAQ (reference sequence). CDR3: CASSVGVAGDTQYF. The CDR3 region has the DNA TGTGCCAGCAGCGTGGGAGTAGCGGGTGATACGCAGTATTTT.

V is TRBV14 and J is TRBJ2-3; 8 positions agree with TRBD1. The CDR3 sequence is 15 residues long. CDR1 SGHDN and CDR2 FVKESK come from the germline V gene. The V segment lost 1 base and the J segment 4 bases; nucleotides outside the gene matches: 4. The CDR3, as DNA: TGTGCCAGCAGCCAAGTTCGGACAGGGTCAGATACGCAGTATTTT. It is translated as CASSQVRTGSDTQYF.